This T cell receptor beta chain derives from a study of cytomegalovirus exposure and HLA in healthy donors. The wider study: One earlier analysis, a look at 180 million or so T cells, found approximately 120 million unique TCR beta sequences.

Comment on this clone: Its antigen is as yet unknown.

The PCR employed 60 Vbeta primers together with 13 Jbeta primers. The data were produced by immunoSEQ multiplex PCR, yet TCRdb's version contains in-frame clones alone and is incomplete. The sample records about 120,000 clones, approximately 8.6% being singletons. General study results and limits: Analyses of presence and absence presupposed an approximately uniform sequencing depth across donors.

The CDR3 length is 15 residues. V gave up 1 base and J gave up 3 bases, with 10 bases separating them. From germline, CDR1 is SNHLY and CDR2 FYNNEI. The origin of this receptor is a woman in her thirties or forties in good health and CMV-seropositive. This chain connects TRBV2 to TRBJ2-1, with unresolved D. What was sequenced was PBMCs. The CDR3 DNA reads TGTGCCAGCAGTGAAGGAGTCCGGGTCTACAATGAGCAGTTCTTC. Translated, it gives CASSEGVRVYNEQFF.